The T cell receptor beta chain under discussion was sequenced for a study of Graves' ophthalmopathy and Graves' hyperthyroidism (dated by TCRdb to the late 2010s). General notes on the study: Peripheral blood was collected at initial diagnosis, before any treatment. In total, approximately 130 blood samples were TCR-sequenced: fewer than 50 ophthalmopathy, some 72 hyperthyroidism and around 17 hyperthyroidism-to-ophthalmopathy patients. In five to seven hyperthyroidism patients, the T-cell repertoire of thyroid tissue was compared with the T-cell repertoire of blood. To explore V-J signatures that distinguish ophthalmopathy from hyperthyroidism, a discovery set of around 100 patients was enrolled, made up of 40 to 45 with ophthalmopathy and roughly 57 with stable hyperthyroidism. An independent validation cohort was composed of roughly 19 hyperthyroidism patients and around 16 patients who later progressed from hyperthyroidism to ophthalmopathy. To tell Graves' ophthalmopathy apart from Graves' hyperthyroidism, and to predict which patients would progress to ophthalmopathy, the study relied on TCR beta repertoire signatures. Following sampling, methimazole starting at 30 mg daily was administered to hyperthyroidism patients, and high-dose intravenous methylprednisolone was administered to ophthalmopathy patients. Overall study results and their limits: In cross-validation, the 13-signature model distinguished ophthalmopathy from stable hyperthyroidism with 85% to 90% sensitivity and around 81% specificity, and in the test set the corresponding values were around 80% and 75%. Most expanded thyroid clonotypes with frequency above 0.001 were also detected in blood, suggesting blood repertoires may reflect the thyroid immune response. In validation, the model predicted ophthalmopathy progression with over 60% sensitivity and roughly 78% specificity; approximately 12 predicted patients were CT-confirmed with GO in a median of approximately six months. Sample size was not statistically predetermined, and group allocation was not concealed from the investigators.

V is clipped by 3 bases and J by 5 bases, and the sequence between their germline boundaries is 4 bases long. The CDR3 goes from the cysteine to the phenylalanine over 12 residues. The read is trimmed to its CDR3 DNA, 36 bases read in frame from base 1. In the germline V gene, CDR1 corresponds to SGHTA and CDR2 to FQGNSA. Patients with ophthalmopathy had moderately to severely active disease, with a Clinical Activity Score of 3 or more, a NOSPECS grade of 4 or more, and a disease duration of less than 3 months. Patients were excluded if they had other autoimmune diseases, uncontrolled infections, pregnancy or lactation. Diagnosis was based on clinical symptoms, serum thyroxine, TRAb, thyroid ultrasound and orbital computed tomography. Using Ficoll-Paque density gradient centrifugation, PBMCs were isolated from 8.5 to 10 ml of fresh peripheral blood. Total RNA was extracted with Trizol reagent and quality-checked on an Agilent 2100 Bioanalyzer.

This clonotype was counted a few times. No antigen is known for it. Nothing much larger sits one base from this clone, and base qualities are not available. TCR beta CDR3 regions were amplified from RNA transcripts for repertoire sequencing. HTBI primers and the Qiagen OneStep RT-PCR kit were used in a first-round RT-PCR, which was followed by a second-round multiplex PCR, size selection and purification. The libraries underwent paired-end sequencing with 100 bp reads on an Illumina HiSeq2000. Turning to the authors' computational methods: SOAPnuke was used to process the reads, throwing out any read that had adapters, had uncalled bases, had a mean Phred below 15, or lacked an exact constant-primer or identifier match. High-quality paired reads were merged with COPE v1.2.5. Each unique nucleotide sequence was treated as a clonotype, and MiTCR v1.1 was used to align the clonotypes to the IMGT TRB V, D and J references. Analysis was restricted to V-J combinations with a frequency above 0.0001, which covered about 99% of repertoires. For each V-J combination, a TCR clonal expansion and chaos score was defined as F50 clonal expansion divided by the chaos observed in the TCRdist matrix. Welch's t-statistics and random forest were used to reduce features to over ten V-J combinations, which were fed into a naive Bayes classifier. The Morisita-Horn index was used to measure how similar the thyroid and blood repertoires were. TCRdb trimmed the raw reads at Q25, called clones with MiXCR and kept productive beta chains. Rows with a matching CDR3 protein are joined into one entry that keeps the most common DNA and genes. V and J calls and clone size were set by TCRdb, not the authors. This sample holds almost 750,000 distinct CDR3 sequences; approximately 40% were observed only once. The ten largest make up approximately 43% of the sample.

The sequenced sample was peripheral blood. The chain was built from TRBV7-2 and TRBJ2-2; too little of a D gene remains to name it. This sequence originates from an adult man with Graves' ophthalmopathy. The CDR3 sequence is CASSFWTGELFF. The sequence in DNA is TGTGCCAGCAGCTTCTGGACCGGGGAGCTGTTTTTT.